This TCR beta chain was captured by sequencing in a study of T-cell memory formation after mild COVID-19. Via MiXCR, TCRdb re-called the 5' RACE reads, giving one row per CDR3 protein. This table holds some 120,000 distinct CDR3 sequences, around a sixth found once. The table lists this clonotype with a few counts. The CDR3 spans 16 residues. The V gene's germline CDR1 is LNHNV and CDR2 YYDKDF (reference sequence). The V and J ends lost 0 bases and 10 bases, in that order; junction bases with no gene match: 9. This chain joins TRBV15 and TRBJ2-1; 10 bases are a match to TRBD2. This receptor was taken from an adult woman who had mild COVID-19 (a few samples of this study predate the infection). Cell type and time point are not known. Sample: PBMCs or a T cell subset sorted from them (not recorded which). The CDR3 DNA is TGTGCCACCAGCAGAGAGACTAGCGGGTTTAAAAGGGAGCAGTTCTTC. Translation gives CATSRETSGFKREQFF.